This entry describes one T cell receptor beta chain. This clonotype was counted at least ten times. It lacks a known antigen. Per-base qualities were not stored, and no clone one base away is much larger. The TCR beta CDR3 regions were amplified from the RNA transcripts. For the first round of RT-PCR on the TCR CDR3, the HTBI primer set was used together with the Qiagen OneStep RT-PCR kit. The libraries were constructed in a second round of multiplex PCR and then size-selected and purified. The libraries were sequenced on an Illumina HiSeq2000 using paired-end 100 bp reads. On the study's bioinformatics: SOAPnuke was used to process the raw data, removing reads that contained adapters or uncalled bases, had a mean Phred below 15, or lacked an exact match to the constant primer or identifier. High-quality paired reads were merged with COPE v1.2.5, and unique nucleotide sequences were defined as clonotypes. MiTCR v1.1 was used to align clonotypes to the IMGT TRBV, TRBD and TRBJ reference segments. The analysis included only V-J combinations with a frequency above 0.0001, which together covered approximately 99% of the repertoires. A TCS score was defined as the ratio of F50 (clonal expansion) to E x V (chaos), with BLOSUM62-based TCRdist applied between CDR3 peptides within each V-J. Welch's t-statistics and random forest reduced around 520 V-J features to about 13, which were used in a naive Bayes classifier (R e1071). TCRdb ran its own pipeline on the public reads, namely fastp trimming at Q25 and MiXCR clone calling, and kept in-frame beta chains. Rows with a matching CDR3 protein are joined into one entry that keeps the most common DNA and genes. These V and J calls are TCRdb output, not the study's own analysis. Within this sample are about 130,000 distinct CDR3 sequences, with 22% of them counted one time only. The ten largest clonotypes hold about two thirds of the sample.

Hyperthyroidism patients were newly diagnosed, had a disease duration of under 2 months, and were aged 18 to 65 years. Any patient with an uncontrolled infection, another autoimmune disease, pregnancy or lactation was excluded. Clinical symptoms, serum thyroxine and TRAb, thyroid ultrasound, and orbital computed tomography formed the basis for the diagnoses. Blood from progressor patients was collected at the time of first diagnosis with hyperthyroidism, before any ophthalmopathy symptoms had appeared. PBMCs were separated from approximately 10 ml of fresh peripheral blood using Ficoll-Paque density gradient centrifugation. Progressor patients were first diagnosed with Graves' hyperthyroidism and then developed ophthalmopathy during follow-up. Total RNA was extracted using Trizol reagent, and RNA quality was assessed on an Agilent 2100 Bioanalyzer. This record comes from a study of T cells in Graves' hyperthyroidism and ophthalmopathy (dated by TCRdb to between 2018 and 2021). In terms of the full investigation: Peripheral blood samples were taken at the time of initial diagnosis, prior to any treatment. The paper describes TCR Vbeta CDR3 sequencing of some 130 peripheral blood samples, made up of 40 to 45 ophthalmopathy patients, 70 to 75 hyperthyroidism patients and roughly 17 progressor patients. In more than 5 Graves' hyperthyroidism patients, the study also compared T-cell repertoires from thyroid tissue with T-cell repertoires from blood. A discovery cohort of approximately 97 patients, 43 with Graves' ophthalmopathy and 55 to 60 with stable Graves' hyperthyroidism, was used to find distinguishing TCR V-J signatures. Prospective prediction of ophthalmopathy was tested in an independent validation cohort consisting of 18 to 20 hyperthyroidism patients and approximately 16 patients who later progressed to ophthalmopathy. The roughly 91 discovery patients were randomly divided into training and test sets at a 7:3 ratio. After blood sampling, hyperthyroidism patients were treated with methimazole at a starting dose of 30 mg daily, and ophthalmopathy patients were treated with high-dose intravenous methylprednisolone.

Broad study findings and their caveats: In validation, progression to ophthalmopathy was predicted by the model with more than 65% sensitivity and nearly 75% specificity, a median of roughly 6.4 months before onset. Most expanded thyroid clonotypes (frequency above 0.001) were also found in blood, which suggests that blood repertoires may mirror thyroid immune responses. A model built on a 13 V-J signature distinguished ophthalmopathy from stable hyperthyroidism, reaching 85% to 90% sensitivity and under 84% specificity in cross-validation and 80%/75% in testing. Sample size was not statistically predetermined, and investigators were not blinded to group allocation.

Input material: blood. This TCR came from a woman between 50 and 59 years old with Graves' hyperthyroidism that later progressed to Graves' ophthalmopathy.

CDR3 region: CASSLGRGGLSTDTQYF. The nucleotide sequence reads TGTGCCAGCAGCTTAGGGAGGGGAGGCCTAAGCACAGATACGCAGTATTTT. The sequence is built from TRBV7-8 and TRBJ2-3, with TRBD2 tentatively as D gene (6 bases match). V sheds 1 base and J sheds 0 bases, leaving 14 bases between their ends. From the germline V gene, CDR1 is SGHVS and CDR2 is FQNEAQ. The CDR3 starts with the cysteine, ends with the phenylalanine, and has 17 residues. This entry keeps only the CDR3 DNA: 51 bases, framed from base 1.